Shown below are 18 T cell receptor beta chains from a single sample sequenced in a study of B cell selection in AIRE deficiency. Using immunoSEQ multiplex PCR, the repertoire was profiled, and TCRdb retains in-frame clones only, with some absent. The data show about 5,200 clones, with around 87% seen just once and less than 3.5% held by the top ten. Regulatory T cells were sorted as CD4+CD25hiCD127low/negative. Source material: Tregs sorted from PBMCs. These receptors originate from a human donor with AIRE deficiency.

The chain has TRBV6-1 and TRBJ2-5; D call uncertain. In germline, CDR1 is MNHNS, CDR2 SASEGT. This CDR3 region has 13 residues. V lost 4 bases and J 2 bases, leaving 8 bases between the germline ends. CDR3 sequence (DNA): TGTGCCAGCAGTGCGGTTAATCAAGAGACCCAGTACTTC. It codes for CASSAVNQETQYF.

In nucleotides, the CDR3 is TGTGCCAGCAGCTTAGGACTACGCGAGCAGTACTTC. This gives the protein CASSLGLREQYF. The chain is built from TRBV7-9 and TRBJ2-7; the D gene is possibly TRBD2 (5 bases). Germline V gene data show CDR1 as SEHNR and CDR2 as FQNEAQ (reference sequence). Trimming pared 1 base from V and 6 bases from J, leaving 7 bases between. The CDR3 is made up of 12 amino acids.

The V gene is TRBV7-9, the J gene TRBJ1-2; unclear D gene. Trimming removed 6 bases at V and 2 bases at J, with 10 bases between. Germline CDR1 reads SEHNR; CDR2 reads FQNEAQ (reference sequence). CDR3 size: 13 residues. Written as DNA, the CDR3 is TGTGCCAGCAGTAAGGGTATGAACTATGGCTACACCTTC. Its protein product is CASSKGMNYGYTF.

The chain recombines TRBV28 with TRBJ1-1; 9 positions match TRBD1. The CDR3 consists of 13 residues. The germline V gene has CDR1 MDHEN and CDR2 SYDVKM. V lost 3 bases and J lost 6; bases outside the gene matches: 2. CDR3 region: CASSLGQGSEAFF. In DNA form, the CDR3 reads TGTGCCAGCAGTTTGGGACAGGGCTCTGAAGCTTTCTTT.

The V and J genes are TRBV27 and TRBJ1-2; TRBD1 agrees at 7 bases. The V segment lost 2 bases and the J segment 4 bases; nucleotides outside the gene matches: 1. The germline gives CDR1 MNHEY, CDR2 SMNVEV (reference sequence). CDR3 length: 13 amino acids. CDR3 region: CASSLQGGYGYTF. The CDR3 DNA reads TGTGCCAGCAGTTTACAGGGGGGCTATGGCTACACCTTC.

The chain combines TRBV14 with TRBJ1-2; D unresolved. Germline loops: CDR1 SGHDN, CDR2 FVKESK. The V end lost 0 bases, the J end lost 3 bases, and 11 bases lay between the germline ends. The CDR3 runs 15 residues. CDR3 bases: TGTGCCAGCAGCCAAGATTCCACCGTTTACTATGGCTACACCTTC. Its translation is CASSQDSTVYYGYTF.

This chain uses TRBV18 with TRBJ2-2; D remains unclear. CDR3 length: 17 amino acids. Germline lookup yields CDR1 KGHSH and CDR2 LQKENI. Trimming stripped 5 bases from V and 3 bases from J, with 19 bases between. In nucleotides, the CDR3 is TGTGCCAGCTCATCCCCCCGGTCCGGGCGTGACACCGGGGAGCTGTTTTTT. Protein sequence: CASSSPRSGRDTGELFF.

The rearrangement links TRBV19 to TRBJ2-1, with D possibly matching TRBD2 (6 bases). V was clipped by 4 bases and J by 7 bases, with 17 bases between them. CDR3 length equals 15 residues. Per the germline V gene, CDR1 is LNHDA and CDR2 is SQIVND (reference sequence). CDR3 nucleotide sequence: TGTGCCAGTAGTAAACCGGGACTCCTGCCTAATGAGCAGTTCTTC. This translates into CASSKPGLLPNEQFF.

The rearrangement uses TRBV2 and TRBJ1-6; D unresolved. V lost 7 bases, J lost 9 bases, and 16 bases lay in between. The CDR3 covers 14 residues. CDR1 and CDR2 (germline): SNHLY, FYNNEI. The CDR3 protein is CASKLTQAGSPLHF. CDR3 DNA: TGTGCCAGCAAACTGACTCAGGCGGGTTCACCCCTCCACTTT.

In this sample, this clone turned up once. DNA for the CDR3: TGTGCCAGTAGTATAGATGTCCAGGGGAGGACTGAAGCTTTCTTT. The encoded protein is CASSIDVQGRTEAFF. The chain uses TRBV19 and TRBJ1-1; a weak D match, TRBD1 (6 bases). The ends were cut back, 0 bases at V and 5 bases at J, with 13 bases in the middle. The CDR3 totals 15 residues. The V gene's germline CDR1 is LNHDA and CDR2 SQIVND (reference sequence).

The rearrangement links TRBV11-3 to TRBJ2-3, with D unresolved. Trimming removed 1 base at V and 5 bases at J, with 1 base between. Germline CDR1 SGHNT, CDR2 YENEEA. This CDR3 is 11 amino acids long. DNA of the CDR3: TGTGCCAGCAGCTTAGTAGATACGCAGTATTTT. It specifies CASSLVDTQYF.

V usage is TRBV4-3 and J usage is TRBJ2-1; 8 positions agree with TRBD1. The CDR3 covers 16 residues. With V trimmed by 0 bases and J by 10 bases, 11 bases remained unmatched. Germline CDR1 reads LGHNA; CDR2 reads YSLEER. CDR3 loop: CASSQDWRQGASEQFF. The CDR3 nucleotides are TGCGCCAGCAGCCAAGATTGGAGGCAGGGGGCATCGGAGCAGTTCTTC.

CDR3 region: CASSFYTEAFF. CDR3 bases: TGTGCCAGCAGCTTTTACACTGAAGCTTTCTTT. The chain recombines TRBV7-2 with TRBJ1-1; D unclear. The V end lost 3 bases, the J end lost 3 bases, and 2 bases lay between the germline ends. Germline V gene lookup returns CDR1 SGHTA and CDR2 FQGNSA. This CDR3 comprises 11 residues.

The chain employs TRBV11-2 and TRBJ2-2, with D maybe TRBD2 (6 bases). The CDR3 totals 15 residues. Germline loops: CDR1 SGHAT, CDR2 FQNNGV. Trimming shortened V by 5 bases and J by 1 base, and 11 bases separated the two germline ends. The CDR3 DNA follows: TGTGCCAGCAGCCCGGGACTTTTGAACACCGGGGAGCTGTTTTTT. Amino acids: CASSPGLLNTGELFF.

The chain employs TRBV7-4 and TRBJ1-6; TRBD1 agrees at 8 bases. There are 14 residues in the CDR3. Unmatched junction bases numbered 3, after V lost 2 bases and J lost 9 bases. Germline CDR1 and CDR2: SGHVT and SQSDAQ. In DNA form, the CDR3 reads TGTGCCAGCAGCTTACAGGGGGCCGGTTCACCCCTCCACTTT. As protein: CASSLQGAGSPLHF.

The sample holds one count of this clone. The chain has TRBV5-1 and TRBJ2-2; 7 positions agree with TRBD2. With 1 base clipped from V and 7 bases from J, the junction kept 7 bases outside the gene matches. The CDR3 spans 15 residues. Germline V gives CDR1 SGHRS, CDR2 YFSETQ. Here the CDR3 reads CASSLWGGRIGELFF. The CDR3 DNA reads TGCGCCAGCAGCTTGTGGGGCGGGAGAATCGGGGAGCTGTTTTTT.

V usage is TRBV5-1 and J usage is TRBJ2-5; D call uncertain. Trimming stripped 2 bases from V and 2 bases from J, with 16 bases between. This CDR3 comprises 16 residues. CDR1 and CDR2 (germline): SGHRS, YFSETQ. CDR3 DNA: TGCGCCAGCAGCTTTTTCCCGGGTATAGGGCAAGAGACCCAGTACTTC. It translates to CASSFFPGIGQETQYF. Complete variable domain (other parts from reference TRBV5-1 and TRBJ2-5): KAGVTQTPRYLIKTRGQQVTLSCSPISGHRSVSWYQQTPGQGLQFLFEYFSETQRNKGNFPGRFSGRQFSNSRSEMNVSTLELGDSALYLCASSFFPGIGQETQYFGPGTRLLVL.

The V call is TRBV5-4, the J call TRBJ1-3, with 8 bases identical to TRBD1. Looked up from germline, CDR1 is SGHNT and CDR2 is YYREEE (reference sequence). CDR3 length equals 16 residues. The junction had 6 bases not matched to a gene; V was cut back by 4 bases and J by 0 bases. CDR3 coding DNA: TGTGCCAGCAGCCCGGGACAGGCCTTCTCTGGAAACACCATATATTTT. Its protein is CASSPGQAFSGNTIYF.